This is a list of T cell receptor beta chains from one sample in a study of blood T cells in healthy people across ages. TCRdb itself ran the 5' RACE reads through MiXCR, one entry per CDR3 protein. The sample carries 1.5 million to 2 million distinct CDR3 sequences, roughly 50% recorded once. Sequencing was carried out using blood. The source is a woman in her thirties or forties in good health. The CDR3 runs from the conserved cysteine through the conserved F or W. The D gene is left open where the match is weak. Some rows have no size entry. The others give once, few or many, or a class for an expanded clone.

cdr3_nt,cdr3_aa,clone_size,j_call,d_call,v_call
TGTGCCAGCAGCTTCGACGGACTAGCGGGGGGGTACAATGAGCAGTACTTC,CASSFDGLAGGYNEQYF,NA,TRBJ2-4,TRBD2,TRBV7-3
TGCAGCGTTGTCAAGGGAGGAGAGCAGTACTTC,CSVVKGGEQYF,NA,TRBJ2-5,NA,TRBV29-1
TGTGCCAGCACCAACTCGACAGGGTGGAGCTATGGCTACACCTTC,CASTNSTGWSYGYTF,few,TRBJ1-2,NA,TRBV21-1
TGTGCCAGCAGCCAGGGACTAATGTACCAAGAGACCCAGTACTTC,CASSQGLMYQETQYF,few,TRBJ2-5,TRBD2,TRBV3-1
TGTGCCATCAAAGAGGGAACGGGGACCCAGTACTTC,CAIKEGTGTQYF,NA,TRBJ2-5,NA,TRBV10-3
TGCAGTGGAACTGGCGGCGGGGGGGCGCATGAGCAGTTCTTC,CSGTGGGGAHEQFF,NA,TRBJ2-1,TRBD2,TRBV20-1
TGCAGTGCTAGGCCCGAACGACCCACCAACAATGAGCAGTTCTTC,CSARPERPTNNEQFF,few,TRBJ2-1,NA,TRBV20-1
TGCAGTGCTCCCCCCGGGGTTAGTGGGGGGGGCACAGATACGCAGTATTTT,CSAPPGVSGGGTDTQYF,NA,TRBJ2-3,TRBD2,TRBV20-1
TGCAGCGCTTGGACAGGGGAAATCTCTGGGGCCAACGTCCTGACTTTC,CSAWTGEISGANVLTF,NA,TRBJ2-6,TRBD1,TRBV29-1
TGTGCCAGCTCTCTAGTAAAGATCCCAGTGGAGGAGCAGTACTTC,CASSLVKIPVEEQYF,NA,TRBJ2-7,NA,TRBV27
TGTGCCAGCAGCACCGGGGTAGCGGGGGGCCATACGCAGTATTTT,CASSTGVAGGHTQYF,NA,TRBJ2-3,TRBD2,TRBV7-8
TGTGCCAGCAGCTTAGCGGCTAGCGGAGATGAGCAGTTCTTC,CASSLAASGDEQFF,NA,TRBJ2-1,TRBD2,TRBV7-9
TGTGCCAGCAGCTCAAAACAGGGACAGGGGCTTTTGGAAGAGACCCAGTACTTC,CASSSKQGQGLLEETQYF,NA,TRBJ2-5,TRBD1,TRBV7-2
TGCAGTGGCCGCCTCGTCAACTACGAGCAGTACTTC,CSGRLVNYEQYF,few,TRBJ2-7,NA,TRBV20-1
TGTGCCATCAGTCCCGGCGGGTCGAGCACAGATACGCAGTATTTT,CAISPGGSSTDTQYF,few,TRBJ2-3,NA,TRBV10-3
TGTGCCAGCAGCTTAAATGCCATAACTTACGAGCAGTACTTC,CASSLNAITYEQYF,NA,TRBJ2-7,NA,TRBV7-9
TGTGCCAGCAGCTTAGATACGACAGGGAAAGCTTTCTTT,CASSLDTTGKAFF,NA,TRBJ1-1,TRBD1,TRBV7-9
TGTGCCAGCAGCTTTTCCCAGGATTCACCCCTCCACTTT,CASSFSQDSPLHF,NA,TRBJ1-6,NA,TRBV7-2
TGTGCCAGCACCCCGGACAGGGGAGCCAAAAACATTCAGTACTTC,CASTPDRGAKNIQYF,NA,TRBJ2-4,TRBD1,TRBV2
TGCAGTGCTAGAGGGGTGTCCTATGGCTACACCTTC,CSARGVSYGYTF,NA,TRBJ1-2,NA,TRBV20-1
TGCAGCGTTGATTCAGGGGATAGAGACATTCAGTACTTC,CSVDSGDRDIQYF,NA,TRBJ2-4,NA,TRBV29-1
TGTGCCAGCAGTTTCCCTCCAGGACTAGCGGGGGAAGATACGCAGTATTTT,CASSFPPGLAGEDTQYF,once,TRBJ2-3,TRBD2,TRBV28
TGTGCCAGCTCCATAGGGGATACAGCCAATGAGCAGTTCTTC,CASSIGDTANEQFF,NA,TRBJ2-1,NA,TRBV27
TGTGCCAGCAGCTCGCTGCTTCCCCCGGGACAGTTACTTTCTAACTATGGCTACACCTTC,CASSSLLPPGQLLSNYGYTF,NA,TRBJ1-2,TRBD1,TRBV7-9
TGCAGTGCTAGTGATGACGCACAGGAGGTTCAAGAGACCCAGTACTTC,CSASDDAQEVQETQYF,NA,TRBJ2-5,NA,TRBV20-1
TGTGCCAGTGGGGGCAGGGGGCCTGAAAAACTGTTTTTT,CASGGRGPEKLFF,NA,TRBJ1-4,TRBD1,TRBV6-1
TGTGCCACCAGTGATTATGCGGGCTCCTACAATGAGCAGTTCTTC,CATSDYAGSYNEQFF,NA,TRBJ2-1,NA,TRBV24-1
TGCAGTACGGGGGACGGGGACAATGAGCAGTTCTTC,CSTGDGDNEQFF,few,TRBJ2-1,NA,TRBV20-1
TGTGCCAGCAGCTCCCAGACAGGGAGCTCCTACAATGAGCAGTTCTTC,CASSSQTGSSYNEQFF,NA,TRBJ2-1,TRBD1,TRBV7-2